This T cell receptor beta chain was recorded in a study of blood T cell repertoires in COVID-19 (dated by TCRdb to between 2020 and 2021). A note on the overall study: Samples covering the acute and convalescent phases of COVID-19 were provided by collaborators in the United States, Italy and Spain. The repertoires were released in a freely available public database intended as a resource for research on the immune response to SARS-CoV-2. The samples were drawn from two sources: the first 160 participants of the ongoing ImmuneRACE study, and some 1,300 subjects contributed by 6 global collaborators. Nearly every sample came with metadata listing a de-identified subject ID, COVID-19 status, age in years and sex. The material from the prospective study consisted of cDNA or gDNA derived from T cells, B-cell-depleted T cells, or PBMCs. Where HLA class I and class II types were available, the types were taken from metadata supplied by the sample provider, not from assay-based typing. Deeply sampled blood TCRbeta repertoires from subjects exposed to, actively infected with, or recovered from COVID-19 were included in the dataset. Results the study describes overall, beyond this receptor: Clinical and demographic metadata were provided uncurated, with the amount varying by source and participant.

Details on this clone: There is no known antigen for this receptor. No much larger clone is present one base from it, and per-base qualities are unavailable.

The immunoSEQ Assay, a bias-controlled multiplex PCR, was used to amplify TCRbeta CDR3 regions from genomic DNA. Processing in the source paper ran as follows. The number of nucleated cells in each sample was estimated from the amplification of reference gene primers within the assay. Sequence reads were collapsed and filtered to measure the absolute abundance of every unique TCRbeta CDR3 rearrangement. For each sample, productive Simpson clonality was calculated as the square root of Simpson's diversity index over productive rearrangements. This is the immuneACCESS table as TCRdb keeps it, with only in-frame sequences that have V and J called. A part of the clones is gone; compared with another copy, unresolved V genes explain less than half, and the rest is unexplained. From that table come the V and J calls and clone size; the DNA was used to work out D and trimming. The sample has about 300,000 clones on record, nearly 90% of them singletons. The biggest ten clones account for roughly 9% of the sample.

Taken from cysteine to phenylalanine, the CDR3 has 17 residues. The read is trimmed to its CDR3 DNA, 51 bases read in frame from base 1. A distance of 21 bases separates the germline ends of V and J, which lose 3 bases and 4 bases respectively. CDR1 ENHRY and CDR2 SYGVKD were looked up in the germline V gene. Whole blood was collected in K2EDTA tubes by collaborating institutions according to the institutions' own protocols. For TCRbeta analysis, collaborator samples were shipped as frozen whole blood, as isolated PBMCs, or as DNA extracted from either sample type. The rearrangement joined TRBV10-3 to TRBJ1-2, with TRBD1 as a weak D call on 5 bases. Input material: peripheral blood. The origin of this receptor is a man aged 18 to 30 with active or convalescent COVID-19. Read as DNA, the sequence is TGTGCCATCAGTGACCCCGATCAGGGCAAAGGGATCTATGGCTACACCTTC. Its translation is CAISDPDQGKGIYGYTF.